Presented here are 5 T cell receptor beta chains from one specimen sequenced in a study of T cell responses to AZD1222 COVID-19 vaccine. Assay used: immunoSEQ multiplex PCR; TCRdb lists only in-frame clones, some missing. The sample carries 120,000 to 150,000 clones, about 86% recorded once. Here the sequenced sample was peripheral blood, taken 28 days after the second AZD1222 dose. These receptors came from an adult who received the AZD1222 COVID-19 vaccine.

The chain uses TRBV27 and TRBJ2-2; no clear D gene. CDR1 and CDR2 (germline): MNHEY, SMNVEV (reference sequence). This CDR3 has 14 residues. With 8 bases removed from V and 3 bases from J, the gap between germline ends came to 13 bases. The CDR3 sequence: CASRHNVDTGELFF. CDR3 coding DNA: TGTGCCAGCCGCCACAATGTGGACACCGGGGAGCTGTTTTTT.

The J gene is TRBJ1-4, the V gene TRBV27; no clear D gene. V dropped 5 bases and J dropped 7 bases, with 23 bases sitting between them. Germline CDR1 MNHEY, CDR2 SMNVEV (reference sequence). The CDR3 spans 17 residues. The CDR3 coding sequence is TGTGCCAGCAGTGTAACGTCGAGGAAGATAGTGCCTGAAAAACTGTTTTTT. Translation gives CASSVTSRKIVPEKLFF.

In its sample, this clone was seen once. This chain connects TRBV30 to TRBJ2-3, with TRBD2 identical over 8 bases. Germline assignment: CDR1 GTSNPN and CDR2 SVGIG (reference sequence). The length of the CDR3 is 14 residues. J lost 1 base, V lost 3 bases, and 3 bases had no gene match. The CDR3 region has the DNA TGTGCCTGGAGCAAGCGGGGGCGCACAGATACGCAGTATTTT. Protein product: CAWSKRGRTDTQYF.

The chain links TRBV12-2 to TRBJ1-5; the table's D call of TRBD1 was not tested on the DNA. TRBV12-2 is a pseudogene. CDR3 size: 16 residues. CDR3 DNA: TGTGCAAGTCGCTTAGCGCGACAGTTAAAGGTTCAGCCCCAGCATTTT. Its protein product is CASRLARQLKVQPQHF.

Note on this clone: A junction end diverges from the germline sequence, so it may reflect a read error. The chain has TRBV19 and TRBJ2-7; D is perhaps TRBD1 or TRBD2 (6 bases each). The CDR3 covers 15 residues. Germline CDR1 reads LNHDA; CDR2 reads SQIVND (reference sequence). DNA of the CDR3: TGTGCCAGTAGTGCGGGACAACCCCCGGCCTACGAACAGTACTTC. As protein: CASSAGQPPAYEQYF.